Below are 32 T cell receptor beta chains sequenced from a single sample in a study of T cell changes during pregnancy in multiple sclerosis (dated by TCRdb to the late 2010s). Receptor libraries were prepared by the immunoSEQ multiplex PCR assay. The table was pulled from immuneACCESS by TCRdb, which kept in-frame rearrangements only. Such tables lose some clones; where checked, under half of the loss comes from unresolved V genes, and the rest has no known cause. This sample comprises 55,000 to 65,000 clones, roughly 93% of them detected only once. Roughly 0.4% of the sample belongs to the ten largest clones. Sequencing used CD4+ T cells from peripheral blood mononuclear cells, obtained before pregnancy. The receptor set was obtained from a female donor with multiple sclerosis, enrolled in a pregnancy study.

The DNA for the CDR3 is TGTGCCAGCAGTTACTCGAAGGGAACGGGAGGCTACACCTTC. Translating gives CASSYSKGTGGYTF. This sequence joins TRBV6-6 and TRBJ1-2; D uncertain. Germline-derived CDR1 and CDR2 are MNHNY and SVGAGI (reference sequence). Trimming stripped 0 bases from V and 8 bases from J, with 13 bases between. CDR3 length equals 14 residues.

The chain uses TRBV5-4 and TRBJ2-1, with 7 bases matching TRBD1. CDR3 length equals 15 residues. Unmatched junction bases numbered 10, after V lost 2 bases and J lost 8 bases. Germline V gene sequence: CDR1 SGHNT, CDR2 YYREEE (reference sequence). This CDR3 is CASSFPGGVFYEQFF. The CDR3, as DNA: TGTGCCAGCAGCTTCCCAGGGGGTGTTTTTTATGAGCAGTTCTTC. The full variable domain, its missing parts supplied by reference TRBV5-4 and TRBJ2-1, is ETGVTQSPTHLIKTRGQQVTLRCSSQSGHNTVSWYQQALGQGPQFIFQYYREEENGRGNFPPRFSGLQFPNYSSELNVNALELDDSALYLCASSFPGGVFYEQFFGPGTRLTVL.

This clone has only a few counts. V is TRBV7-2 and J is TRBJ2-1; possible D gene TRBD2, 6 bases. V lost 5 bases, J lost 8 bases, and 13 bases lay in between. The CDR3 extends over 13 amino acids. CDR1 and CDR2 from the germline V gene are SGHTA and FQGNSA. The DNA for the CDR3 is TGTGCCAGCAGCCAACCAAAGCGGGATGAGCAGTTCTTC. This translates into CASSQPKRDEQFF.

V gene TRBV7-3 combines with J gene TRBJ2-1; 12 bases agree with TRBD2. Trimming took 4 bases from V and 9 from J; bases not matched to a gene: 7. The CDR3 has 15 residues. CDR1 is SGHTA, CDR2 FQGTGA, per germline. The CDR3 sequence: CASSSRLAGVSEQFF. CDR3 sequence (DNA): TGTGCCAGCAGCTCACGACTAGCGGGAGTAAGTGAGCAGTTCTTC. The entire variable domain, with the rest obtained from reference TRBV7-3 and TRBJ2-1, is as follows: GAGVSQTPSNKVTEKGKYVELRCDPISGHTALYWYRQSLGQGPEFLIYFQGTGAADDSGLPNDRFFAVRPEGSVSTLKIQRTERGDSAVYLCASSSRLAGVSEQFFGPGTRLTVL.

This chain joins TRBV12-5 and TRBJ2-3; 14 bases fit TRBD2. V was clipped by 1 base and J by 4 bases; unmatched bases: 4. The CDR3 length is 17 residues. Germline V gene data show CDR1 as LGHNT and CDR2 as FRNRAP. The CDR3 region is CASGLGGTSGSADTQYF. The CDR3 nucleotides read TGTGCTAGTGGTTTGGGTGGGACTAGCGGGAGTGCAGATACGCAGTATTTT.

This clone was observed a few times. V gene TRBV7-8 combines with J gene TRBJ2-6; 8 positions agree with TRBD1. The CDR3 is 16 amino acids. Trimming cost V 4 bases and J 2 bases; bases outside gene matches: 4. Germline V gene sequence: CDR1 SGHVS, CDR2 FQNEAQ. CDR3 sequence: CASSYPRGPGANVLTF. The CDR3 coding sequence is TGTGCCAGCAGCTACCCCAGGGGGCCTGGGGCCAACGTCCTGACTTTC.

This chain connects TRBV5-5 to TRBJ2-1; tentatively, D is TRBD2 (5 bases). The CDR3 contains 15 residues. Germline lookup yields CDR1 SGHKS and CDR2 YYEKEE (reference sequence). The V end was cut by 0 bases, the J end by 2 bases, with 9 bases between. CDR3 sequence reads: CASSLEGSTYNEQFF. CDR3 DNA: TGTGCCAGCAGCTTGGAAGGGAGTACCTACAATGAGCAGTTCTTC.

J is TRBJ1-1 and V is TRBV19; unclear D gene. The CDR3 spans 13 residues. The germline V gene encodes CDR1 LNHDA and CDR2 SQIVND (reference sequence). Trimming removed 3 bases from V and 4 bases from J, with 9 bases in between. The chain's CDR3 is CASSIRRGTEAFF. CDR3 sequence (DNA): TGTGCCAGTAGTATCCGGAGAGGCACTGAAGCTTTCTTT.

The chain links TRBV21-1 to TRBJ2-5; the table's TRBD1 call for D was not verified on the DNA. TRBV21-1 is reported as a pseudogene. This CDR3 is 12 amino acids long. The CDR3 DNA reads as TGTGCCAGCAGCACAGGGGAAGAGACCCAGTACTTC. Translation gives CASSTGEETQYF.

The V gene is TRBV4-2, the J gene TRBJ2-3; 7 positions agree with TRBD1. This CDR3 comprises 17 residues. CDR1 is LGHNA and CDR2 is YNFKEQ in the germline V gene. J gave up 1 base and V 3 bases, and 10 bases lay outside the gene matches. CDR3 protein: CASSQMPGGRGTDTQYF. CDR3 bases: TGTGCCAGCAGCCAGATGCCAGGGGGTCGTGGCACAGATACGCAGTATTTT.

The CDR3 spells CATSDPRGGQPQHF. The CDR3 region has the DNA TGTGCCACCAGCGACCCCAGAGGTGGTCAGCCCCAGCATTTT. The chain employs TRBV15 and TRBJ1-5; no clear D gene. V was cut by 5 bases and J by 6 bases, with 14 bases left in between. The CDR3 loop spans 14 amino acids. CDR1 is LNHNV, CDR2 YYDKDF, per germline (reference sequence).

This clone has just a few counts. The chain uses TRBV28 and TRBJ2-7; 8 bases align to TRBD1. Unmatched junction bases numbered 11, after V lost 7 bases and J lost 3 bases. The germline CDR1 and CDR2 sequences are MDHEN and SYDVKM. The CDR3 totals 15 residues. CDR3 nucleotides: TGTGCCAGCACTCAGGGGGCAGGTCGAGTCTACGAGCAGTACTTC. The encoded protein is CASTQGAGRVYEQYF.

The chain is built from TRBV18 and TRBJ1-4; the D gene is possibly TRBD1 (5 bases). V lost 1 base, J lost 7 bases, and 7 bases lay in between. The length of the CDR3 is 13 residues. From germline, CDR1 is KGHSH and CDR2 LQKENI. CDR3 DNA: TGTGCCAGCTCACCACACGGGGGTGAAAAACTGTTTTTT. Amino acids: CASSPHGGEKLFF.

V usage is TRBV7-9 and J usage is TRBJ1-2; D call uncertain. The CDR3 spans 14 residues. The ends were cut back, 5 bases at V and 2 bases at J, with 12 bases in the middle. Germline V gene data show CDR1 as SEHNR and CDR2 as FQNEAQ (reference sequence). The CDR3 reads CASSPPGENYGYTF. The CDR3 coding sequence is TGTGCCAGCAGCCCCCCCGGGGAGAACTATGGCTACACCTTC.

The chain carries TRBV6-6 and TRBJ1-4; D call uncertain. Germline loops: CDR1 MNHNY, CDR2 SVGAGI (reference sequence). This CDR3 is 16 amino acids long. The V and J ends lost 9 bases and 8 bases respectively, with 25 bases between them. The CDR3 spells CASLDSGRVGGEKLFF. The CDR3 coding sequence is TGTGCCAGTTTGGATTCCGGTCGGGTCGGTGGAGAAAAACTGTTTTTT.

In its sample, this clone was seen once. The chain joins TRBV5-6 to TRBJ2-1; D possibly corresponds to TRBD2 (5 bases). Germline lookup yields CDR1 SGHDT and CDR2 YYEEEE. This CDR3 contains 11 residues. V lost 6 bases and J 12 bases, leaving 13 bases between the germline ends. The CDR3, as DNA: TGTGCCAGCATCCACGCCGGAGGGCAGTTCTTC. Protein sequence: CASIHAGGQFF.

V is TRBV30 and J is TRBJ1-1, with D perhaps TRBD1 (5 bases). Germline V gene sequence: CDR1 GTSNPN, CDR2 SVGIG (reference sequence). V lost 4 bases and J 5 bases, leaving 14 bases between the germline ends. The CDR3 is made up of 13 amino acids. The CDR3 loop is CAWKAGTGTEAFF. Here the CDR3 DNA reads TGTGCCTGGAAGGCCGGGACTGGGACTGAAGCTTTCTTT.

CDR3 residues: CASSFSGNTEAFF. The CDR3 bases are TGTGCCAGCAGCTTTTCGGGAAACACTGAAGCTTTCTTT. This rearrangement joins TRBV7-3 to TRBJ1-1, with unresolved D. V lost 3 bases to trimming and J lost 2 bases, with 7 bases between them. The CDR3 extends over 13 amino acids. Germline V gene data show CDR1 as SGHTA and CDR2 as FQGTGA.

Comments on this clone: The junction does not match germline at one end; this may be a read error. The chain links TRBV7-6 to TRBJ1-1, with unresolved D. The CDR3 is made up of 11 amino acids. CDR1 SGHVS and CDR2 FNYEAQ come from the germline V gene. Here the CDR3 DNA reads TGTGCCAGCAGCTTAGATTGGGAGGTCGTCTTT. Protein: CASSLDWEVVF.

The V and J genes are TRBV18 and TRBJ2-1; 7 bases align to TRBD2. This CDR3 has 17 amino acids. Germline CDR1 KGHSH, CDR2 LQKENI. Trimming cost V 3 bases and J 6 bases; bases outside gene matches: 14. As DNA, the CDR3 is TGTGCCAGCTCACCCCTTCTTGGGGACTACTGGTCCAATGAGCAGTTCTTC. This encodes CASSPLLGDYWSNEQFF.

The chain recombines TRBV28 with TRBJ2-1; 7 bases map to TRBD2. Germline V gene lookup returns CDR1 MDHEN and CDR2 SYDVKM. The CDR3 is 16 amino acids. Losses at the gene ends were 5 bases for V and 0 bases for J; bases not matched to a gene: 7. The CDR3 DNA sequence: TGTGCCAGCAGTCCGACCGGGAGGAGCTCCTACAATGAGCAGTTCTTC. It is translated as CASSPTGRSSYNEQFF.

This clone was counted only a few times. This chain joins TRBV7-9 and TRBJ1-1; 7 positions match TRBD1. The V and J ends lost 8 bases and 5 bases, in that order; junction bases with no gene match: 11. The CDR3 runs 14 residues. Germline CDR1 is SEHNR and CDR2 is FQNEAQ (reference sequence). The CDR3 reads CASRKTGQKTEAFF. The CDR3 nucleotides are TGTGCCAGCCGGAAGACGGGACAGAAAACTGAAGCTTTCTTT.

CDR3 in amino acids: CASSEDGGSNQPQHF. In nucleotides, the CDR3 is TGTGCCAGCAGTGAGGATGGGGGGAGCAATCAGCCCCAGCATTTT. V is TRBV2 and J is TRBJ1-5; D is perhaps TRBD1 (5 bases). V was pared by 3 bases and J by 1 base, with 10 bases between. The CDR3 covers 15 residues. CDR1 and CDR2 (germline): SNHLY, FYNNEI.

This sequence joins TRBV19 and TRBJ2-1, with 10 bases lining up with TRBD2. Trimming took 5 bases from V and 6 from J; bases not matched to a gene: 10. The germline gives CDR1 LNHDA, CDR2 SQIVND (reference sequence). The CDR3 sequence is 16 residues long. CDR3 DNA sequence: TGTGCCAGTAGTTCTCATAGGACTAGCGGTGGCAATGAGCAGTTCTTC. It specifies CASSSHRTSGGNEQFF.

The V call is TRBV7-2, the J call TRBJ2-5; 10 bases line up with TRBD2. Germline lookup yields CDR1 SGHTA and CDR2 FQGNSA. Trimming took 5 bases from V and 7 from J; bases not matched to a gene: 22. This CDR3 has 19 amino acids. As DNA, the CDR3 is TGTGCCAGCAGCCAAAGTAGAAACGCGGCTAGCGGGAGCGGGGGGACCCAGTACTTC. Amino acid sequence: CASSQSRNAASGSGGTQYF. The full variable domain, rest sourced from reference TRBV7-2 and TRBJ2-5, is GAGVSQSPSNKVTEKGKDVELRCDPISGHTALYWYRQSLGQGLEFLIYFQGNSAPDKSGLPSDRFSAERTGGSVSTLTIQRTQQEDSAVYLCASSQSRNAASGSGGTQYFGPGTRLLVL.

The chain recombines TRBV27 with TRBJ1-1; no reliable D call. The V end lost 2 bases, the J end lost 5 bases, and 21 bases lay between the germline ends. Looked up from germline, CDR1 is MNHEY and CDR2 is SMNVEV (reference sequence). This CDR3 has 17 residues. This chain's CDR3 is CASSLLSARQGGTEAFF. The CDR3 DNA is TGTGCCAGCAGTTTACTCAGCGCAAGGCAAGGAGGGACTGAAGCTTTCTTT.

The CDR3 loop is CASRSLGRSYEQYF. For the CDR3, the DNA is TGTGCCAGCAGGTCCCTGGGGCGTTCCTACGAGCAGTACTTC. The chain has TRBV27 and TRBJ2-7; tentatively, D is TRBD1 (5 bases). The germline V gene has CDR1 MNHEY and CDR2 SMNVEV (reference sequence). V lost 6 bases, J lost 1 base, and 13 bases lay in between. The CDR3 totals 14 residues.

The chain employs TRBV5-1 and TRBJ2-1; TRBD1 matches 10 bases. The CDR3 has 16 residues. Unmatched junction bases numbered 3, after V lost 0 bases and J lost 3 bases. Germline CDR1 is SGHRS and CDR2 is YFSETQ. DNA for the CDR3: TGCGCCAGCAGCTTGGGGGGACAGGGGTTCTACAATGAGCAGTTCTTC. This codes for CASSLGGQGFYNEQFF.

The chain combines TRBV27 with TRBJ2-1, with 7 bases lining up with TRBD2. Losses at the gene ends were 2 bases for V and 12 bases for J; bases not matched to a gene: 4. The CDR3 sequence is 12 residues long. CDR1 is MNHEY, CDR2 SMNVEV, per germline (reference sequence). The CDR3 DNA reads TGTGCCAGCAGTTTAGATCGCGGGGGGCAGTTCTTC. Protein sequence: CASSLDRGGQFF.

The CDR3 sequence is CASSLGTSGRAHEQYF. The CDR3 nucleotides read TGTGCCAGCAGCTTGGGGACTAGCGGGAGGGCCCACGAGCAGTACTTC. The V gene is TRBV5-4, the J gene TRBJ2-7; 15 bases are a match to TRBD2. There are 16 residues in the CDR3. Germline V gives CDR1 SGHNT, CDR2 YYREEE (reference sequence). V trimming: 0 bases; J trimming: 5 bases; junction bases outside the gene matches: 3.

The gene calls are TRBV9 and TRBJ2-2; TRBD2 matches at 7 bases. Trimming at V came to 3 bases and at J to 6 bases, leaving 11 bases not matched to a gene. The CDR3 sequence is 16 residues long. Germline loops: CDR1 SGDLS, CDR2 YYNGEE. DNA for the CDR3: TGTGCCAGCAGCGGGAGACTAGCTGGTGCCGCCGGGGAGCTGTTTTTT. It specifies CASSGRLAGAAGELFF.

The CDR3 DNA reads as TGTGCCAGCATTAGAGGAAACACCATATATTTT. It codes for CASIRGNTIYF. The chain has TRBV6-5 and TRBJ1-3; D not resolved. This CDR3 spans 11 amino acids. Germline V CDR1 and CDR2: MNHEY, SVGAGI. V lost 7 bases and J 4 bases, leaving 5 bases between the germline ends.